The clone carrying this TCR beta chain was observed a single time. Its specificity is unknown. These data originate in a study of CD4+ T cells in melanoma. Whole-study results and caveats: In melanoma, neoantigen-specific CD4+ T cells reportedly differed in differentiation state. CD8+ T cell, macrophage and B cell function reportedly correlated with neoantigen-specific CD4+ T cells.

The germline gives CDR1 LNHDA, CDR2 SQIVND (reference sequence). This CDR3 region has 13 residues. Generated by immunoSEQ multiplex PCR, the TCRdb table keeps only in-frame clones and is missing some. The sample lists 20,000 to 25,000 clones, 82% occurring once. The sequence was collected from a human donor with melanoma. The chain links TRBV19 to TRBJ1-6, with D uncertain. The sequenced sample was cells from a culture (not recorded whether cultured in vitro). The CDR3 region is CAELKLGNSPLHF. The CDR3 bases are TGTGCAGAATTGAAGTTGGGTAATTCACCCCTCCACTTT.